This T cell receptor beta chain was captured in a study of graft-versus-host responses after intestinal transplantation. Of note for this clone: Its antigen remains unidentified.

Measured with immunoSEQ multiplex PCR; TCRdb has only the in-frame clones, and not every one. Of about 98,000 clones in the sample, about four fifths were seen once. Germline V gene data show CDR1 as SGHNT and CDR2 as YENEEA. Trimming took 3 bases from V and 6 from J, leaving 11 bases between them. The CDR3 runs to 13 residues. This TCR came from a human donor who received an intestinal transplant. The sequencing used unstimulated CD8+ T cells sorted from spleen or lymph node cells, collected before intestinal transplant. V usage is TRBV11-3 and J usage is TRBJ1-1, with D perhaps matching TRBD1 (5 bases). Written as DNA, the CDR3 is TGTGCCAGCAGCTTTGGAGGGACCGCTGAAGCTTTCTTT. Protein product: CASSFGGTAEAFF.